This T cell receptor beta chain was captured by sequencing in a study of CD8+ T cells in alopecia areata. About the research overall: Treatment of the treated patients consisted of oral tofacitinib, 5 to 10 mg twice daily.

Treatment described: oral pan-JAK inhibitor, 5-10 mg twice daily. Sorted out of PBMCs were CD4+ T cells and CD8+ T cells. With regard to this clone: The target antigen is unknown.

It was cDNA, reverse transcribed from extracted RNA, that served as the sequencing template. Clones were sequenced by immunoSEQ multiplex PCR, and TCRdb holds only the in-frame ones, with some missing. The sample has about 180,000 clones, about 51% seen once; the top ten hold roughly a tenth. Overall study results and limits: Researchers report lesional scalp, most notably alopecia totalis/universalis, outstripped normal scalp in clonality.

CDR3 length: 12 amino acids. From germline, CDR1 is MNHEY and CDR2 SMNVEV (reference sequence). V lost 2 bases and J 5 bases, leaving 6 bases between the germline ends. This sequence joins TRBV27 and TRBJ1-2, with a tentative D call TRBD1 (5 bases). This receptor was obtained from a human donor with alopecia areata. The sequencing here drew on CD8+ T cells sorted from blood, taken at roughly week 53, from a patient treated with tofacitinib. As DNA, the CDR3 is TGTGCCAGCAGTTTAGCAGGGTATGGCTACACCTTC. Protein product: CASSLAGYGYTF.